These 14 T cell receptor beta chains share one sample of origin, sequenced in a study of T cell responses to AZD1222 COVID-19 vaccine. Clones were sequenced by immunoSEQ multiplex PCR, and TCRdb holds only the in-frame ones, with some missing. There are about 200,000 clones in the sample; about 89% occur only once, and approximately 3.4% lies in the top ten. The material was peripheral blood, obtained 28 days after the second AZD1222 dose. All receptors derive from an adult who received the AZD1222 COVID-19 vaccine.

In this sample, this clone turned up once. The rearrangement links TRBV3-1 (or the pseudogene TRBV3-2) to TRBJ2-5, with D tentatively TRBD1 or TRBD2 (6 bases each). V lost 0 bases and J 4 bases, leaving 21 bases between the germline ends. In germline, CDR1 is LGHDT, CDR2 YNNKEL (reference sequence). The CDR3 extends over 18 amino acids. The CDR3 nucleotides are TGTGCCAGCAGCCAAGAGGTCTGGGGGGCGGGCCGGGGAGAGACCCAGTACTTC. Protein sequence: CASSQEVWGAGRGETQYF.

The chain carries TRBV6-1 and TRBJ1-1, with D uncertain. Deletions cut 3 bases from V and 5 bases from J, with 7 bases between. The V gene's germline CDR1 is MNHNS and CDR2 SASEGT. The CDR3 runs to 12 residues. CDR3 bases: TGTGCCAGCAGTGACCCCTGGACTGAAGCTTTCTTT. This encodes CASSDPWTEAFF.

The CDR3 nucleotides read TGTGCCAGCAGCCCCCAGTTCGAGGAGACCCAGTACTTC. Protein product: CASSPQFEETQYF. The rearrangement links TRBV3-1 (or the pseudogene TRBV3-2) to TRBJ2-5; D is undetermined. Germline-derived CDR1 and CDR2 are LGHDT and YNNKEL (reference sequence). Trimming pared 4 bases from V and 5 bases from J, leaving 11 bases between. This CDR3 spans 13 amino acids.

The V and J genes are TRBV3-1 (or the pseudogene TRBV3-2) and TRBJ2-5; 8 nucleotides agree with TRBD2. Germline V gives CDR1 LGHDT, CDR2 YNNKEL (reference sequence). V dropped 4 bases and J dropped 4; count of bases not matched to a gene: 2. This CDR3 comprises 13 residues. The CDR3 DNA sequence: TGTGCCAGCAGCCCCGCGGGAGGAGAGACCCAGTACTTC. This encodes CASSPAGGETQYF.

The chain is built from TRBV3-1 (or the pseudogene TRBV3-2) and TRBJ2-7; D is unclear. CDR3 length: 11 amino acids. From germline, CDR1 is LGHDT and CDR2 YNNKEL (reference sequence). The V end was cut by 0 bases, the J end by 8 bases, with 5 bases between. Here the CDR3 DNA reads TGTGCCAGCAGCCAAGACGAGCAGCAGTACTTC. Translating gives CASSQDEQQYF.

This sequence joins TRBV5-4 and TRBJ2-1; D not certain. CDR3 length equals 13 residues. Trimming took 7 bases from V and 7 from J, leaving 15 bases between them. Germline CDR1 SGHNT, CDR2 YYREEE (reference sequence). The CDR3 reads CASRSAAVNEQFF. CDR3 sequence (DNA): TGTGCCAGCCGCAGCGCCGCGGTTAATGAGCAGTTCTTC.

The rearrangement joins TRBV7-2 to TRBJ1-5; D gene unclear. The CDR3 totals 14 residues. Germline V gives CDR1 SGHTA, CDR2 FQGNSA. Trimming removed 1 base at V and 3 bases at J, with 7 bases between. The CDR3 DNA follows: TGTGCCAGCAGCTTAGTAACAGACAATCAGCCCCAGCATTTT. The encoded protein is CASSLVTDNQPQHF.

The chain links TRBV4-1 to TRBJ1-2; D may be TRBD1 (5 bases). Germline CDR1 and CDR2: MGHRA and YSYEKL. This CDR3 region has 16 residues. The V gene lost 4 bases and the J gene lost 0 bases, with 15 bases spanning the gap. CDR3 region: CASSPVVGDPNYGYTF. CDR3 nucleotide sequence: TGCGCCAGCAGCCCCGTTGTAGGGGATCCTAACTATGGCTACACCTTC.

This clone was recorded a few times. Other nucleotide sequences from this sample produce the same CDR3. This sequence joins TRBV27 and TRBJ1-1; perhaps TRBD1 as D (6 bases). Germline loops: CDR1 MNHEY, CDR2 SMNVEV (reference sequence). The CDR3 contains 13 residues. V was clipped by 6 bases and J by 1 base, with 9 bases between them. The CDR3 region has the DNA TGTGCCAGCAGCCTACAGGGGAACACTGAAGCTTTCTTT. As protein: CASSLQGNTEAFF.

The V and J genes are TRBV2 and TRBJ1-3; D call uncertain. The CDR3 is 13 amino acids. V was trimmed by 5 bases and J by 4 bases, leaving 9 bases between them. CDR1 and CDR2 (germline): SNHLY, FYNNEI. The CDR3 spells CASSPMEGNTIYF. CDR3 in DNA: TGTGCCAGCAGTCCCATGGAGGGAAACACCATATATTTT.

This rearrangement joins TRBV7-9 to TRBJ2-7; 8 nucleotides match TRBD2. The CDR3 length is 14 residues. The trim removed 4 bases at V and 4 bases at J, leaving 6 bases unmatched. Germline CDR1 is SEHNR and CDR2 is FQNEAQ (reference sequence). CDR3 protein: CASSSGLGSYEQYF. The CDR3 nucleotides read TGTGCCAGCAGCTCGGGACTAGGCAGTTACGAGCAGTACTTC.

The chain uses TRBV28 and TRBJ1-5; D uncertain. This CDR3 is built from 16 residues. The germline V and J ends were trimmed by 5 bases and 4 bases, with 18 bases remaining between them. Germline V CDR1 and CDR2: MDHEN, SYDVKM. CDR3 DNA: TGTGCCAGCAGTCCCCCAACGGGGAGCCTAAATCAGCCCCAGCATTTT. Its protein product is CASSPPTGSLNQPQHF.

CDR3 in amino acids: CASSRLASSTDTQYF. The CDR3 region has the DNA TGCGCCAGCAGCCGACTAGCTTCTAGCACAGATACGCAGTATTTT. V usage is TRBV10-1 and J usage is TRBJ2-3; TRBD2 agrees at 7 bases. The CDR3 runs to 15 residues. Germline assignment: CDR1 WNHNN and CDR2 SYGVQD (reference sequence). The trim removed 6 bases at V and 0 bases at J, leaving 6 bases unmatched.

The V and J genes are TRBV7-9 and TRBJ2-1; TRBD1 matches at 9 bases. The CDR3 runs to 14 residues. Germline assignment: CDR1 SEHNR and CDR2 FQNEAQ (reference sequence). J gave up 4 bases and V 6 bases, and 4 bases lay outside the gene matches. CDR3 DNA: TGTGCCAGCAGTTGGGACAGGGCTTACAATGAGCAGTTCTTC. Protein: CASSWDRAYNEQFF.